What follows is one T cell receptor beta chain and its context. What it recognizes is unknown. These data originate in a study of shared clonotypes between healthy human individuals. V lost 4 bases to trimming and J lost 5 bases; unmatched junction nucleotides: 6. Germline assignment: CDR1 SGHRS and CDR2 YFSETQ. This CDR3 has 14 amino acids. The authors' processing: Sequence data from immunoSEQ were junction-only and lacked quality scores; consequently, filtering differed. Only in-frame clones appear in the TCRdb table, and some are missing; sequencing was by immunoSEQ multiplex PCR. V and J calls and clone size come straight from that table; D and trimming were deduced from the DNA. The sample consists of 2 million to 2.5 million clones, over 85% of them appearing once. Points from the study as a whole: For naive CD4 cells, around 5% of clonotypes were shared across a few donors. Naive subsets usually exceeded memory subsets in estimated richness.

The chain uses TRBV5-1 and TRBJ2-3; TRBD1 matches 8 bases. Sequencing input: naive CD4+ T cells from PBMCs. As for subset: CD45RA+ positively selected. The sequence came from a man between 18 and 29 years old in good health. Some clones in this sample may be carry-over from other donors' samples. The CDR3 region has the DNA TGCGCCAGCAGCCCCCGGACAGGGCTAGATACGCAGTATTTT. It translates to CASSPRTGLDTQYF.